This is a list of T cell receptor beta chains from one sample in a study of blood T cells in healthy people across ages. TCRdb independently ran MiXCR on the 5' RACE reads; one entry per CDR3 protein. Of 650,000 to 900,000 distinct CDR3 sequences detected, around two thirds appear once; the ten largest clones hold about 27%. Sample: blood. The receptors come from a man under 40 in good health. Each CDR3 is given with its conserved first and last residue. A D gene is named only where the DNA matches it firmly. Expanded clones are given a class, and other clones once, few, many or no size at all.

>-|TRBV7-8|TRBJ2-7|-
TGTGCCAGCAGCTCCAAAGACGAGCAGTACTTC
CASSSKDEQYF
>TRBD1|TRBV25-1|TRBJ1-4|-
TGTGCCAGCAGTCACAGGGGGGGCGCGTTTAGAAATGAAAAACTGTTTTTT
CASSHRGGAFRNEKLFF
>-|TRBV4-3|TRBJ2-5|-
TGCGCCAGCAGCCAATGGGTGAGGGGGGAGACCCAGTACTTC
CASSQWVRGETQYF
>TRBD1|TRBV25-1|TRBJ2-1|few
TGTGCCAGCAGTGAGGACAGGGCTTACAATGAGCAGTTCTTC
CASSEDRAYNEQFF
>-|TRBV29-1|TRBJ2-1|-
TGCAGCGTTGAAGGGGTGGCTAACAATGAGCAGTTCTTC
CSVEGVANNEQFF
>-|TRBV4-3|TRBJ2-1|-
TGCGCCAGCAGCCAAGAGACGGGGGACAATGAGCAGTTCTTC
CASSQETGDNEQFF
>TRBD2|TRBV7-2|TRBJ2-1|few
TGTGCCAGCAGCCCCGGGACTACACTTCGGAATGAGCAGTTCTTC
CASSPGTTLRNEQFF
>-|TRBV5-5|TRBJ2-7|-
TGTGCCAGCAGCTTGGAACTTCCGTTCCACGAGCAGTACTTC
CASSLELPFHEQYF
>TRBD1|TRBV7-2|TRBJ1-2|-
TGTGCCAGCAGCTCACATCCGGGACAGGGCTATGGCTACACCTTC
CASSSHPGQGYGYTF
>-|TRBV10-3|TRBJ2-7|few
TGTGCCATCAGTGAGTCGCCAGGGCGGGCGAGAGAGCGCGAGCAGTACTTC
CAISESPGRAREREQYF
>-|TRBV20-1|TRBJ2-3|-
TGCAGTGCCGCGGCGGAAGTCATAAATACGCAGTATTTT
CSAAAEVINTQYF
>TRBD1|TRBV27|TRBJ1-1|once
TGTGCCAGCATCCCAGGGGGAGGTTACACTGAAGCTTTCTTT
CASIPGGGYTEAFF
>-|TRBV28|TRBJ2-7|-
TGTGCCAGCAGGGACCCTCCTAGCGCCTACGAGCAGTACTTC
CASRDPPSAYEQYF
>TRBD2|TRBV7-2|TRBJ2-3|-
TGTGCCAGCAGCTTAAACGGGGGGAGGGGCACAGATACGCAGTATTTT
CASSLNGGRGTDTQYF
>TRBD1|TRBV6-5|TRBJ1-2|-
TGTGCCAGCAGTAACCAGCGGACAGGGCCCGTCAACACCTTC
CASSNQRTGPVNTF
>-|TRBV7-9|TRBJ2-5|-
TGTGCCAGCAGCTTGGGTACACGGGCCGGGACGACCCAGTACTTC
CASSLGTRAGTTQYF
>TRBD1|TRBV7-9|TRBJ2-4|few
TGTGCCAGCAGCCCGAGTGGGTCACAGGGGAGCAACCGGGGCATTCAGTACTTC
CASSPSGSQGSNRGIQYF
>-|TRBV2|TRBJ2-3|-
TGTGCCAGCAGGGGCTTTTGGCCTTACTCGGATACGCAGTATTTT
CASRGFWPYSDTQYF
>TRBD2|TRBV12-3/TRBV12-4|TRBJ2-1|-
TGTGCCAGCCGGGGACTAGCGGGGGGGAAGAATGAGCAGTTCTTC
CASRGLAGGKNEQFF
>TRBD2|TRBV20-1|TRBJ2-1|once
TGCAGTGCTACTTTGCTAGCGGGGGGGTACTCCTACAATGAGCAGTTCTTC
CSATLLAGGYSYNEQFF
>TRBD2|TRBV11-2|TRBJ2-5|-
TGTGCCAGCAACCTACTTAGCGGGGGCGCCGAAGAGACCCAGTACTTC
CASNLLSGGAEETQYF
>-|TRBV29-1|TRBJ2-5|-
TGCAGCGTTGAAGTGCAGCCCGAAGAGACCCAGTACTTC
CSVEVQPEETQYF
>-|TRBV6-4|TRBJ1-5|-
TGTGCCAGCAGTGACTCGGTACACGGCAGGGATAGCAATCAGCCCCAGCATTTT
CASSDSVHGRDSNQPQHF
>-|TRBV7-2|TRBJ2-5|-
TGTGCCAGCAGCCCTGGGGCCATCCAAGAGACCCAGTACTTC
CASSPGAIQETQYF
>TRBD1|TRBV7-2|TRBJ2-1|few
TGTGCCAGCAGCTTTCGAACAGGGGGCATTTACAATGAGCAGTTCTTC
CASSFRTGGIYNEQFF
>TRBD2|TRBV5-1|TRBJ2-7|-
TGCGCCAGCAGCCCACTAGCGAGCAAGGTGGACGAGCAGTACTTC
CASSPLASKVDEQYF
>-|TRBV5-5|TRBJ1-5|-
TGTGCCAGCAGCTTGGGACAGCGCAGCAATCAGCCCCAGCATTTT
CASSLGQRSNQPQHF
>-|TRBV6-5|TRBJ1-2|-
TGTGCCACAACAGGTGGCAACTATGGCTACACCTTC
CATTGGNYGYTF
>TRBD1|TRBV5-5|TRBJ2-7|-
TGTGCCAGCACCTCAGCGACAGGGGCCGCCTACGAGCAGTACTTC
CASTSATGAAYEQYF
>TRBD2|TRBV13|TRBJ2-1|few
TGTGCCAGCAGCCCCCGGCTAGCGGGGGACTGGAATGAGCAGTTCTTC
CASSPRLAGDWNEQFF
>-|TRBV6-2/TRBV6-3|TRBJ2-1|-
TGTGCCAGCAGTTCCCCCCGGGAGCAGTTCTTC
CASSSPREQFF
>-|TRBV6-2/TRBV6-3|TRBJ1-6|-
TGTGCCAGCAGTTACTCGGGATCACCCCTCCACTTT
CASSYSGSPLHF
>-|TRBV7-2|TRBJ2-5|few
TGTGCCAGCAGCCCTGGGACATTCGAGACCCAGTACTTC
CASSPGTFETQYF
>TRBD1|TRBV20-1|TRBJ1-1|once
TGCAGTGCTGAGCTCAGACAGGGGCGGGCTGAAGCTTTCTTT
CSAELRQGRAEAFF
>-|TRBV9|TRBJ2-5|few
TGTGCCAGCAGCGTAGGGGCGGGGTGGCAAGAGACCCAGTACTTC
CASSVGAGWQETQYF
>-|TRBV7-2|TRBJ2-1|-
TGTGCCAGCAGCTTAATGGCGGGGCCGCTCTACAATGAGCAGTTCTTC
CASSLMAGPLYNEQFF